This entry features one T cell receptor beta chain sequence. As yet, its antigen is unknown. The CDR3 extends over 13 amino acids. CDR1 SQVTM and CDR2 ANQGSEA come from the germline V gene. TCRdb's copy holds only in-frame clones and misses some; the assay was immunoSEQ multiplex PCR. The repertoire consists of around 310,000 clones, with 70% to 80% occurring once and the leading ten covering 6.7%. This specimen comes from a study of cytotoxic CD8 clonotypes in ibrutinib-treated CLL. Study-level points and caveats: There were few public clonotypes, and on treatment they contracted or stayed stable.

The chain has TRBV29-1 and TRBJ2-7; TRBD1 matches 8 bases. Material: PBMCs, obtained before ibrutinib treatment. The TCR originated in a human donor with chronic lymphocytic leukemia. The CDR3 region is CSATGVLSYEQYF. CDR3 nucleotides: TGCAGTGCGACAGGGGTTCTCTCCTACGAGCAGTACTTC.